The source of this TCR beta chain is a study of T cell changes during pregnancy in multiple sclerosis. The assay was immunoSEQ multiplex PCR, and TCRdb's table has in-frame clones only and misses some. Here the sample spans tens of thousands of clones, 93% being singletons. CDR1 and CDR2 from the germline V gene are SGHVS and FQNEAQ. This CDR3 has 15 residues. With 5 bases clipped from V and 8 bases from J, the junction kept 7 bases outside the gene matches. The sequencing used CD8+ T cells from peripheral blood mononuclear cells, collected in the second trimester of pregnancy. The J gene is TRBJ2-1, the V gene TRBV7-8; TRBD2 matches at 12 bases. The sequence came from a female donor with multiple sclerosis, enrolled in a pregnancy study. CDR3 sequence reads: CASSLLAGGPDEQFF. For the CDR3, the DNA is TGTGCCAGCAGCCTGCTAGCGGGGGGGCCCGATGAGCAGTTCTTC.